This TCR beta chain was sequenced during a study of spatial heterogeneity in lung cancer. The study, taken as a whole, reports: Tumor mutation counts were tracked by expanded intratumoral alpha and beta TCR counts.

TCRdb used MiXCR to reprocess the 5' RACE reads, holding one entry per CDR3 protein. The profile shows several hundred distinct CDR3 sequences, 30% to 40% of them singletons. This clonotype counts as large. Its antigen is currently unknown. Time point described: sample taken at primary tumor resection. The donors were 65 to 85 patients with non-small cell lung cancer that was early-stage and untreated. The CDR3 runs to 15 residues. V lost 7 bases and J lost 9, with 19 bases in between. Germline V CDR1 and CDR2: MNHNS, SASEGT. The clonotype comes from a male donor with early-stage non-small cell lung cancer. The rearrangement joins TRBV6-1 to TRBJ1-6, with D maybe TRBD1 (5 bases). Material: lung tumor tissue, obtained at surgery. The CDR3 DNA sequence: TGTGCCAGCACCCAAGGGCAGGGATTCGGTTCACCCCTCCACTTT. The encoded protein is CASTQGQGFGSPLHF.